The clone carrying this T cell receptor (beta chain) was seen only a few times. Its matching antigen is unknown. These data come from a study of T cells after yellow fever vaccination. Regarding the study as a whole: Most primary-vaccination clones reappeared after the booster (about 97% CD4, 75% to 90% CD8).

Per germline, CDR1 SGHTA and CDR2 FQGTGA. The CDR3 extends over 14 amino acids. The V end was cut by 2 bases, the J end by 6 bases, with 12 bases between. One entry per CDR3 protein results from TCRdb running MiXCR on the 5' RACE reads. The sample has under 200,000 distinct CDR3 sequences; 6% to 7.5% are singletons. Sample: CD4+ T cells sorted from PBMCs, taken about 5 days after the first yellow fever vaccination. This TCR derives from a man younger than 35 who received the YFV17D yellow fever vaccine. The chain recombines TRBV7-3 with TRBJ2-3; D possibly corresponds to TRBD2 (5 bases). CDR3 in DNA: TGTGCCAGCAGCTTACGGGCTAGCAGCGATACGCAGTATTTT. Its translation is CASSLRASSDTQYF.